The 27 T cell receptor beta chains presented below share a single source sample, sequenced in a study of blood T cell repertoires in COVID-19. Method: immunoSEQ multiplex PCR; TCRdb's copy keeps in-frame clones and lacks some. In the table there are 130,000 to 150,000 clones, approximately 85% of which are singletons. What was sequenced was peripheral blood. These receptors were obtained from a woman aged 55 to 70 with COVID-19, enrolled during active disease.

The rearrangement links TRBV6-5 to TRBJ1-3; the D is unclear. CDR1 MNHEY and CDR2 SVGAGI come from the germline V gene. V was cut by 6 bases and J by 0 bases, with 6 bases left in between. The CDR3 is 13 amino acids. CDR3 DNA: TGTGCCAGCAGGCGGGGCTCTGGAAACACCATATATTTT. Its translation is CASRRGSGNTIYF.

This clone was counted only a few times. The genes are TRBV5-4 and TRBJ2-2; D perhaps matches TRBD1 (6 bases). The CDR3 is made up of 15 amino acids. V shed 0 bases and J shed 4 bases, with 10 bases lying between them. CDR1 SGHNT and CDR2 YYREEE come from the germline V gene (reference sequence). The CDR3 loop is CASSLVVGGTGELFF. In DNA, the CDR3 is TGTGCCAGCAGCTTGGTAGTAGGGGGCACCGGGGAGCTGTTTTTT.

This sequence joins TRBV3-1 (or the pseudogene TRBV3-2) and TRBJ2-5; D uncertain. CDR1 is LGHDT, CDR2 YNNKEL, per germline (reference sequence). The CDR3 runs to 12 residues. V lost 1 base, J lost 3 bases, and 3 bases lay in between. CDR3 in amino acids: CASSQAEETQYF. The CDR3 region has the DNA TGTGCCAGCAGCCAAGCCGAAGAGACCCAGTACTTC.

The chain carries TRBV5-5 and TRBJ2-7; D might be TRBD1 (6 bases). The CDR3 spans 15 residues. Germline CDR1 reads SGHKS; CDR2 reads YYEKEE (reference sequence). Trimming pared 4 bases from V and 0 bases from J, leaving 14 bases between. CDR3 residues: CASSLTGSGSYEQYF. The CDR3 nucleotides read TGTGCCAGCAGCCTAACAGGGTCGGGCTCCTACGAGCAGTACTTC.

The V and J genes are TRBV12-3 or TRBV12-4 and TRBJ2-1; weak D call: TRBD1 (6 bases). The V end was cut by 5 bases, the J end by 2 bases, with 7 bases between. The CDR3 spans 13 residues. CDR3 sequence reads: CASSKGAYNEQFF. In nucleotides, the CDR3 is TGTGCCAGCAGTAAGGGGGCCTACAATGAGCAGTTCTTC.

The CDR3 is CASSIGTGMAYEQYF. In nucleotides, the CDR3 is TGTGCCAGTAGTATAGGGACAGGCATGGCCTACGAGCAGTACTTC. This rearrangement joins TRBV19 to TRBJ2-7, with 7 bases that match TRBD1. Trimming at V came to 1 base and at J to 2 bases, leaving 5 bases not matched to a gene. The CDR3 runs 15 residues. The germline V gene encodes CDR1 LNHDA and CDR2 SQIVND (reference sequence).

The chain couples TRBV5-4 to TRBJ2-1, with 9 nucleotides matching TRBD2. Germline CDR1 and CDR2: SGHNT and YYREEE (reference sequence). The trim removed 0 bases at V and 8 bases at J, leaving 12 bases unmatched. This CDR3 has 17 residues. CDR3 bases: TGTGCCAGCAGCTTGGCCGGCGGGGGGGCCCCCGAGGATGAGCAGTTCTTC. Translated, it gives CASSLAGGGAPEDEQFF.

V is TRBV6-5 and J is TRBJ2-2; 7 bases map to TRBD2. CDR1 and CDR2 (germline): MNHEY, SVGAGI. The CDR3 contains 14 residues. V was pared by 2 bases and J by 11 bases, with 8 bases of the junction left unmatched. CDR3 bases: TGTGCCAGCAGTTACCTGGCGGGGGTGGTAGAGCTGTTTTTT. Protein sequence: CASSYLAGVVELFF.

This clone was counted a single time. The V and J genes are TRBV13 and TRBJ2-1; D possibly corresponds to TRBD2 (5 bases). The V and J ends lost 0 bases and 4 bases respectively, with 10 bases between them. In germline, CDR1 is PRHDT, CDR2 FYEKMQ (reference sequence). This CDR3 spans 15 amino acids. CDR3 sequence: CASSLGPTNYNEQFF. The CDR3 DNA reads as TGTGCCAGCAGCTTAGGCCCGACTAATTACAATGAGCAGTTCTTC.

The chain recombines TRBV3-1 (or the pseudogene TRBV3-2) with TRBJ1-5; the match to TRBD1 covers 9 bases. This CDR3 has 14 amino acids. The V and J ends lost 4 bases and 7 bases, in that order; junction bases with no gene match: 5. The germline V gene encodes CDR1 LGHDT and CDR2 YNNKEL (reference sequence). CDR3 in DNA: TGTGCCAGCAGCCGCGAACAGGGGGCCCAGCCCCAGCATTTT. Protein sequence: CASSREQGAQPQHF.

The V gene is TRBV9, the J gene TRBJ2-5, with D tentatively TRBD2 (6 bases). V gave up 2 bases and J gave up 4 bases, with 15 bases separating them. The length of the CDR3 is 15 residues. Germline-derived CDR1 and CDR2 are SGDLS and YYNGEE. CDR3 in amino acids: CASSVGDSRAETQYF. CDR3 bases: TGTGCCAGCAGCGTGGGGGACTCCCGGGCAGAGACCCAGTACTTC.

This chain joins TRBV5-1 and TRBJ1-2; 7 bases align to TRBD1. In germline, CDR1 is SGHRS, CDR2 YFSETQ. CDR3 length: 13 residues. J was trimmed by 8 bases and V by 5 bases; bases with no gene match: 9. The CDR3 sequence is CASRLTGDWGYTF. Here the CDR3 DNA reads TGCGCCAGCAGACTCACAGGGGATTGGGGCTACACCTTC.

This clone has more than one count but fewer than ten. The rearrangement links TRBV5-1 to TRBJ2-7; 9 nucleotides align to TRBD1. V lost 0 bases, J lost 5 bases, and 9 bases stayed unmatched. The CDR3 sequence is 16 residues long. Per the germline V gene, CDR1 is SGHRS and CDR2 is YFSETQ. CDR3 region: CASSLVGQGTLDEQYF. The CDR3 DNA reads TGCGCCAGCAGCTTGGTGGGACAGGGAACCCTCGACGAGCAGTACTTC.

V usage is TRBV7-9 and J usage is TRBJ1-2; TRBD1 might be the D (6 bases). The germline V and J ends were trimmed by 5 bases and 6 bases, with 13 bases remaining between them. The germline V gene has CDR1 SEHNR and CDR2 FQNEAQ (reference sequence). The CDR3 contains 13 residues. CDR3 amino acids: CASSLSQGNGYTF. The CDR3, as DNA: TGTGCCAGCAGCCTTTCACAGGGTAATGGCTACACCTTC.

This rearrangement joins TRBV10-3 to TRBJ2-6; possible D gene TRBD1, 5 bases. Germline values: CDR1 ENHRY, CDR2 SYGVKD. This CDR3 is 16 amino acids long. The V gene lost 0 bases and the J gene lost 1 base, with 7 bases spanning the gap. The CDR3 sequence is CAISESRGSGANVLTF. For the CDR3, the DNA is TGTGCCATCAGTGAGTCAAGGGGTTCTGGGGCCAACGTCCTGACTTTC.

The genes are TRBV5-4 and TRBJ2-3; D is possibly TRBD1 (5 bases). V was pared by 2 bases and J by 1 base, with 8 bases between. Germline V CDR1 and CDR2: SGHNT, YYREEE (reference sequence). CDR3 length: 14 amino acids. The CDR3 DNA sequence: TGTGCCAGCAGCTTTGACAGTGGCACAGATACGCAGTATTTT. Translation: CASSFDSGTDTQYF.

This clone was counted only a few times. The chain recombines TRBV6-5 with TRBJ2-7; TRBD1 aligns across 9 bases. V was clipped by 6 bases and J by 1 base; unmatched bases: 1. Germline V gives CDR1 MNHEY, CDR2 SVGAGI. This CDR3 is built from 13 residues. The CDR3 coding sequence is TGTGCCAGCAGAGGGACAGGGTCCTACGAGCAGTACTTC. Its translation: CASRGTGSYEQYF.

V is TRBV7-9 and J is TRBJ2-1; 8 nucleotides line up with TRBD2. Unmatched junction bases numbered 7, after V lost 5 bases and J lost 1 base. Germline CDR1 is SEHNR and CDR2 is FQNEAQ (reference sequence). The CDR3 consists of 16 residues. CDR3 bases: TGTGCCAGCAGCAGACGGGAGGGCGCGTCCTACAATGAGCAGTTCTTC. As protein: CASSRREGASYNEQFF.

There are a few counts of this clone. The chain carries TRBV7-2 and TRBJ2-1; 10 bases align to TRBD2. The J segment lost 3 bases and the V segment lost 5 bases, leaving 13 bases of the junction unmatched. Germline V lookup: CDR1 SGHTA, CDR2 FQGNSA. This CDR3 has 18 residues. This CDR3 reads CASSPRGAGGASYNEQFF. The CDR3 DNA follows: TGTGCCAGCAGCCCCCGGGGAGCGGGGGGGGCCAGCTACAATGAGCAGTTCTTC. The full variable domain, with the rest looked up from reference TRBV7-2 and TRBJ2-1, is GAGVSQSPSNKVTEKGKDVELRCDPISGHTALYWYRQSLGQGLEFLIYFQGNSAPDKSGLPSDRFSAERTGGSVSTLTIQRTQQEDSAVYLCASSPRGAGGASYNEQFFGPGTRLTVL.

This clone is categorized as medium-sized (0.01 to 0.1%). The chain joins TRBV6-4 to TRBJ1-1; D gene uncertain. The ends were cut back, 8 bases at V and 1 base at J, with 8 bases in the middle. This CDR3 is built from 12 residues. Per the germline V gene, CDR1 is MRHNA and CDR2 is SNTAGT. The CDR3 region is CASEGTNTEAFF. CDR3 bases: TGTGCCAGCGAGGGAACGAACACTGAAGCTTTCTTT.

Regarding this clone: This specimen includes other DNA sequences encoding the same CDR3. V and J are TRBV7-2 and TRBJ2-3; D gene ambiguous. V was shortened by 2 bases and J by 0 bases, with 3 bases between the two germline ends. Germline V CDR1 and CDR2: SGHTA, FQGNSA. The CDR3 is 13 residues long. For the CDR3, the DNA is TGTGCCAGCAGCTTACCGAGCACAGATACGCAGTATTTT. Translation gives CASSLPSTDTQYF.

This clone was observed once. The V call is TRBV5-4, the J call TRBJ2-7, with 8 nucleotides matching TRBD1. CDR1 is SGHNT, CDR2 YYREEE, per germline (reference sequence). V dropped 4 bases and J dropped 0; count of bases not matched to a gene: 15. CDR3 length equals 18 residues. The CDR3 nucleotides read TGTGCCAGCAGCCGGTCAGGACAGGGCCCTTTTAGCTCCTACGAGCAGTACTTC. Encoded protein: CASSRSGQGPFSSYEQYF.

The gene calls are TRBV6-5 and TRBJ1-6; D unclear. There are 15 residues in the CDR3. Trimming removed 0 bases at V and 7 bases at J, with 10 bases between. Germline V gene sequence: CDR1 MNHEY, CDR2 SVGAGI. DNA of the CDR3: TGTGCCAGCAGTTACTCGGCGGCCTTAAATTCACCCCTCCACTTT. This sequence encodes CASSYSAALNSPLHF.

This chain links TRBV7-3 with TRBJ1-2, with a weak D call TRBD1 (6 bases). The CDR3 covers 14 residues. Germline lookup yields CDR1 SGHTA and CDR2 FQGTGA. Trimming cost V 5 bases and J 4 bases, with 14 bases left between them. The CDR3 here is CASSPMQGFYGYTF. The CDR3, as DNA: TGTGCCAGCAGCCCAATGCAGGGGTTCTATGGCTACACCTTC.

The chain has TRBV30 and TRBJ1-1; no definite D call. The CDR3 has 12 amino acids. Per germline, CDR1 GTSNPN and CDR2 SVGIG (reference sequence). With 1 base removed from V and 4 bases from J, the gap between germline ends came to 7 bases. The CDR3 sequence: CAWSAPGTEAFF. In DNA, the CDR3 is TGTGCCTGGAGTGCACCGGGCACTGAAGCTTTCTTT.

The chain is built from TRBV7-8 and TRBJ1-2; 8 bases match TRBD1. CDR1 SGHVS and CDR2 FQNEAQ come from the germline V gene. This CDR3 has 14 amino acids. Trimming cost V 5 bases and J 8 bases; bases outside gene matches: 10. In DNA form, the CDR3 reads TGTGCCAGCAGCCCACAGGGGGGTATAGAGGGCTACACCTTC. The encoded protein is CASSPQGGIEGYTF.

V usage is TRBV6-5 and J usage is TRBJ2-4; a possible D gene is TRBD2 (5 bases). Germline CDR1 is MNHEY and CDR2 is SVGAGI. V gave up 6 bases and J gave up 0 bases, with 9 bases separating them. The CDR3 has 14 residues. The CDR3 DNA follows: TGTGCCAGCAGCCTCGGGGTAGCCAAAAACATTCAGTACTTC. This translates into CASSLGVAKNIQYF.